Sequencing of this T cell receptor beta chain was carried out in a study of sequential checkpoint blockade in melanoma. Study-wide background: Randomization was 1:1 between first-line nivolumab→ipilimumab and ipilimumab→nivolumab. Each arm's sequence ended with maintenance nivolumab.

Treatment reported: randomized to nivolumab then ipilimumab (arm A) or the reverse (arm B). DNA-damaging chemotherapy had not been given to any patient beforehand. Sorted cells were live CD3+CD8+, lacking CD19 and CD56, from PBMCs. The length of the CDR3 is 11 residues. Per germline, CDR1 SEHNR and CDR2 FQNEAQ (reference sequence). The germline V and J ends were trimmed by 6 bases and 0 bases, with 2 bases remaining between them. Clones were read by immunoSEQ multiplex PCR, and TCRdb kept only the in-frame ones, dropping some. Among 15,000 to 20,000 clones listed, around 77% were seen once. The sample consisted of CD8+ T cells sorted from blood (inferred from file names), taken from a patient given nivolumab and ipilimumab in sequence. V usage is TRBV7-9 and J usage is TRBJ1-1, with D unclear. The sequence was obtained from a human donor with melanoma. In DNA, the CDR3 is TGTGCCAGCAGTATGAACACTGAAGCTTTCTTT. Translated, it gives CASSMNTEAFF.